This T cell receptor (beta chain) originates from a study of PD-L1 blockade in urothelial cancer. Looked up from germline, CDR1 is SQVTM and CDR2 is ANQGSEA. This CDR3 region has 14 residues. Trimming removed 1 base at V and 1 base at J, with 11 bases between. As to time point: pretreatment peripheral blood. Pretreatment and on-treatment samples were taken, numbering 1 to 8 per patient. Clones were sequenced by immunoSEQ multiplex PCR, and TCRdb holds only the in-frame ones, with some missing. The data show fewer than 100,000 clones, with about 82% seen just once and less than 8.5% held by the top ten.

The gene calls are TRBV29-1 and TRBJ2-7; D ambiguous. This TCR derives from a man aged 35-49 years with urothelial cancer. The source was PBMCs, collected around atezolizumab (anti-PD-L1) treatment. CDR3 sequence: CSVEVLDTSYEQYF. CDR3 coding DNA: TGCAGCGTTGAAGTCCTCGACACTTCCTACGAGCAGTACTTC.